A selection of T cell receptor beta chains follows, all from one sample in a study of blood T cell repertoires in COVID-19. Method: immunoSEQ multiplex PCR; TCRdb's copy keeps in-frame clones and lacks some. Among 430,000 or so clones, over 75% were seen once, and the ten largest hold about 1.7%. Material for sequencing was PBMCs or T cells enriched from blood (not recorded which). Every receptor here comes from a woman aged 40 to 50 who had recovered from COVID-19. Both conserved end residues are part of each CDR3. The D gene is left open where the match is weak. Expanded clones get a size class; other rows say once, few or many, or leave the size out.

j_call v_call d_call clone_size cdr3_nt cdr3_aa
TRBJ2-7 TRBV12-5 TRBD2 - TGTGCTAGTGGCCCGGGACTAAACTACGAGCAGTACTTC CASGPGLNYEQYF
TRBJ2-3 TRBV7-2 TRBD2 - TGTGCCAGCAGCTTAGCTCGTCTAGCGGACCTCACAGATACGCAGTATTTT CASSLARLADLTDTQYF
TRBJ1-1 TRBV27 - - TGTGCCAGCAGTACGACTTCGAGAACTGAAGCTTTCTTT CASSTTSRTEAFF
TRBJ1-6 TRBV5-4 - - TGTGCCAGCAGCTCCAGGGTAGATTATAATTCACCCCTCCACTTT CASSSRVDYNSPLHF
TRBJ2-7 TRBV27 - - TGTGCCAGCAGTCGCATCCGGGACAACTACGAGCAGTACTTC CASSRIRDNYEQYF
TRBJ2-2 TRBV12-5 - - TGTGCTAGTGGCCGTCAGGGCGAGACCGGGGAGCTGTTTTTT CASGRQGETGELFF
TRBJ2-2 TRBV30 - - TGTGCCTGGAGTGTAGGTAGTCAGGGCCGCACCGGGGAGCTGTTTTTT CAWSVGSQGRTGELFF
TRBJ1-4 TRBV5-6 TRBD1 - TGTGCCAGCAGCTTGGACAGGGGGCTCGGTAATGAAAAACTGTTTTTT CASSLDRGLGNEKLFF
TRBJ1-1 TRBV10-3 TRBD1 - TGTGCCATCAGGACGACAGGGGTTGCTAAGGTTGGGGACACTGAAGCTTTCTTT CAIRTTGVAKVGDTEAFF
TRBJ2-7 TRBV18 TRBD2 few TGTGCCAGCTCACGAGGACTAGTGGAAGAGCAGTACTTC CASSRGLVEEQYF
TRBJ1-5 TRBV4-2 - few TGTGCCAGCAGCCAAGAGTCAGGGAACCAGCCCCAGCATTTT CASSQESGNQPQHF
TRBJ1-6 TRBV4-3 - - TGCGCCAGCAGCCAAAAAGGCGAGGGTGGGAATTCACCCCTCCACTTT CASSQKGEGGNSPLHF
TRBJ1-1 TRBV18 TRBD1 - TGTGCCAGCTCACCAGGGACAGGGGGCCGGGGCACTGAAGCTTTCTTT CASSPGTGGRGTEAFF
TRBJ2-2 TRBV5-1 TRBD2 - TGCGCCAGCAGCATCGGACTAGCGGGGGGCACCGGGGAGCTGTTTTTT CASSIGLAGGTGELFF
TRBJ2-5 TRBV5-4 - - TGTGCCAGCAGCTTGGAAGGAGTTGGGGAGACCCAGTACTTC CASSLEGVGETQYF
TRBJ2-3 TRBV5-8 - - TGTGCCAGCAGCCCGGTCGGAGGGAGCGTGATCGCAGATACGCAGTATTTT CASSPVGGSVIADTQYF
TRBJ1-4 TRBV5-1 - - TGCGCCAGCAGGCAACAGGGTACTAATGAAAAACTGTTTTTT CASRQQGTNEKLFF
TRBJ2-3 TRBV18 TRBD2 - TGTGCCAGCTCAGAACTAGCGGGAGGGCCCGGAGATACGCAGTATTTT CASSELAGGPGDTQYF
TRBJ1-2 TRBV6-2/TRBV6-3 - - TGTGCCAGCAGTTACCCAGGGTTGCGCTATGGCTACACCTTC CASSYPGLRYGYTF
TRBJ2-7 TRBV7-2 - - TGTGCCAGCAGCTCAACCGGACAGCGAGGATTCTACGAGCAGTACTTC CASSSTGQRGFYEQYF
TRBJ2-2 TRBV9 TRBD1 few TGTGCCAGCAGCGTAGGGGACAGAGCGAACACCGGGGAGCTGTTTTTT CASSVGDRANTGELFF
TRBJ2-1 TRBV15 - - TGTGCCACCAGCAGAGAGGTTCGGGGTTACAATGAGCAGTTCTTC CATSREVRGYNEQFF
TRBJ2-2 TRBV3-1/TRBV3-2 TRBD2 - TGTGCCAGCAGCCAAGATCGTGCTAGCGGGAGTATTTCCGGGGAGCTGTTTTTT CASSQDRASGSISGELFF
TRBJ1-1 TRBV7-8 - - TGTGCCAGCAGCTTATTTGGGGGGTTAGCTTTCTTT CASSLFGGLAFF
TRBJ2-1 TRBV11-2 - - TGTGCCAGCAGCCCCCCAAGTGCGGGATTGAGCAATGAGCAGTTCTTC CASSPPSAGLSNEQFF
TRBJ2-7 TRBV19 TRBD1 - TGTGCCAGTAGCCCAATAAACACCTTGACAGGGACATCCTACGAGCAGTACTTC CASSPINTLTGTSYEQYF
TRBJ1-1 TRBV14 - - TGTGCCAGCAGCGCCACCAGGGTTAGTGCTTTCTTT CASSATRVSAFF
TRBJ1-2 TRBV4-1 - - TGCGCCAGCAGCCAAGAGAGGGGACAAGATAACTATGGCTACACCTTC CASSQERGQDNYGYTF
TRBJ2-7 TRBV7-2 TRBD2 - TGTGCCAGCAGCTCTAGCGGGAAATACGAGCAGTACTTC CASSSSGKYEQYF
TRBJ1-2 TRBV13 - - TGTGCCAGCAGCTTATCGGGAACTAACTATGGCTACACCTTC CASSLSGTNYGYTF
TRBJ1-1 TRBV2 - once TGTGCCAGCAACCCAACCGACAGAAACACTGAAGCTTTCTTT CASNPTDRNTEAFF
TRBJ2-3 TRBV10-3 - - TGTGCCATCAGTGAGTCGTCCAACAAAGATACGCAGTATTTT CAISESSNKDTQYF
TRBJ2-2 TRBV18 TRBD1 - TGTGCCAGCTCACAATCTGGCCAGGGGGACACCGGGGAGCTGTTTTTT CASSQSGQGDTGELFF
TRBJ1-2 TRBV5-8 - - TGTGCCAGCAGCCTATCGCGGGGGTACTATGGCTACACCTTC CASSLSRGYYGYTF
TRBJ2-7 TRBV5-1 - - TGCGCCAGCAGCTTCCAAAGATCGGGCGAGCAGTACTTC CASSFQRSGEQYF
TRBJ1-1 TRBV4-1 TRBD1 - TGCGCCAGCAGCCCAGACAGGGGTGACACTGAAGCTTTCTTT CASSPDRGDTEAFF
TRBJ1-2 TRBV13 TRBD1 - TGTGCCAGCAGCCTATACCGGGACAGGGGGATCGGCTATGGCTACACCTTC CASSLYRDRGIGYGYTF
TRBJ2-1 TRBV3-1/TRBV3-2 TRBD2 few TGTGCCAGCACCAGAACTAGCGGGAGAGGCAATGAGCAGTTCTTC CASTRTSGRGNEQFF
TRBJ2-3 TRBV7-2 TRBD2 few TGTGCCAGCAGCTTAGCGTCGGCGGGAGAACGCACGGATACGCAGTATTTT CASSLASAGERTDTQYF
TRBJ2-7 TRBV6-7 - - TGTGCCAGCAGTTACTCTGAGGGAAGGGGGACCTACGAGCAGTACTTC CASSYSEGRGTYEQYF
TRBJ2-1 TRBV18 TRBD2 - TGTGCCAGCTCACTACGGCTAGCGGATAATGAGCAGTTCTTC CASSLRLADNEQFF
TRBJ2-3 TRBV19 - once TGTGCCAGTAGTCCTAGAGTAGTCACAGATACGCAGTATTTT CASSPRVVTDTQYF